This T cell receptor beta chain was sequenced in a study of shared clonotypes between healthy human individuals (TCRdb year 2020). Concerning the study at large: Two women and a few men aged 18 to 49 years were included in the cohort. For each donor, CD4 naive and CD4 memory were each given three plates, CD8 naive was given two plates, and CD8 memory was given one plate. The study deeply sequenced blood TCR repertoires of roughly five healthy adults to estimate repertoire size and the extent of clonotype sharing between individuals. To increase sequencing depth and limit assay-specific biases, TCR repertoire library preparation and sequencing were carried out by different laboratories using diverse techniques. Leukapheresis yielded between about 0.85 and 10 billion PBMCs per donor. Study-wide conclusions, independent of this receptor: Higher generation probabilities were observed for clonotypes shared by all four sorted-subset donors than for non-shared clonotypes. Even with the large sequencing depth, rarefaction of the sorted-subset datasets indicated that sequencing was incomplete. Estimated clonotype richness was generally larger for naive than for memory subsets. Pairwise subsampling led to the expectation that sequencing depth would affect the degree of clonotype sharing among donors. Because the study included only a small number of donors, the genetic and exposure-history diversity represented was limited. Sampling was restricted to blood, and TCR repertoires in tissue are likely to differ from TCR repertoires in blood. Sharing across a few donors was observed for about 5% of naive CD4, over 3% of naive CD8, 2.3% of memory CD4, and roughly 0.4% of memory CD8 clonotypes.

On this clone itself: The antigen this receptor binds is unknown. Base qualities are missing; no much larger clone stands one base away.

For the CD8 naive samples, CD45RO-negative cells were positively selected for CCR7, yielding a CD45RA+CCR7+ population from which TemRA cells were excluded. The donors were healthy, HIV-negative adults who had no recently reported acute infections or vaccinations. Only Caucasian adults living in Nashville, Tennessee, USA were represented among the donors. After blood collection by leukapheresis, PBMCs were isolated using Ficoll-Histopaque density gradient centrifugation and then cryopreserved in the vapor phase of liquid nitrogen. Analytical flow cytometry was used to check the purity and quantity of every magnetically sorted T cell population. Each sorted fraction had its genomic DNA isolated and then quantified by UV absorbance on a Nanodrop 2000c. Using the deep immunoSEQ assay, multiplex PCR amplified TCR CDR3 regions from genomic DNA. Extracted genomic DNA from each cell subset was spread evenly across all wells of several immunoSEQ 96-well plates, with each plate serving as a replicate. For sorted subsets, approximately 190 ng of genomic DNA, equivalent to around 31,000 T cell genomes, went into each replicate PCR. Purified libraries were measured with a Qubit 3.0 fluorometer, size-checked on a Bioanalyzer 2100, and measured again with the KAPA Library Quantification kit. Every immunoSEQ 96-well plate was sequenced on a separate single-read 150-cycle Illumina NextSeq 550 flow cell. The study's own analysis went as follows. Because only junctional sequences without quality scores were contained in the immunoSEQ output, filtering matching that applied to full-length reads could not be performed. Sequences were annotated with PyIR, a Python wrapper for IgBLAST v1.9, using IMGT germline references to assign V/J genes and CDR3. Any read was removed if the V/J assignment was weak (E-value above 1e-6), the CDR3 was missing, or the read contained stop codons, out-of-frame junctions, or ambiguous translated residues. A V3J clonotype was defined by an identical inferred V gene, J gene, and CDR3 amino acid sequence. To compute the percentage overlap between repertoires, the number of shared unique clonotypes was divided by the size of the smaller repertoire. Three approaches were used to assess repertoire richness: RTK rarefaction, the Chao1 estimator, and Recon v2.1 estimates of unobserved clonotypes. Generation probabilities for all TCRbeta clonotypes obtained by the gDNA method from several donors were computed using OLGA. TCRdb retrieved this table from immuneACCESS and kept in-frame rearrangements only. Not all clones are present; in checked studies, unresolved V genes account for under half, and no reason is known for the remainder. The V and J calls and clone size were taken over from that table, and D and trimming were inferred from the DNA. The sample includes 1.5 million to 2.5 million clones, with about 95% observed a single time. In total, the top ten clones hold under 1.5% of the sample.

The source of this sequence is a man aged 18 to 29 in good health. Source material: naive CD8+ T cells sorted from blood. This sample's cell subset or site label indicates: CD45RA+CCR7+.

CDR3 region: CASSIGTGHYEQYF. The nucleotides read TGTGCCAGCAGCATCGGGACAGGGCACTACGAGCAGTACTTC. The rearranged chain carries TRBV5-4 and TRBJ2-7, with 9 bases in between that match TRBD1. Trimmed from V: 4 bases; trimmed from J: 3 bases; junction bases lacking a gene match: 5. The germline V gene (reference sequence) supplies CDR1 SGHNT and CDR2 YYREEE. Including cysteine and phenylalanine, the CDR3 has 14 amino acids. Kept here is only the CDR3 DNA, which spans 42 bases and is read in frame from base 1.